Below, 28 T cell receptor beta chains from the same sample are listed, as sequenced in a study of shared clonotypes between healthy human individuals. Sequencing was performed with immunoSEQ multiplex PCR; in TCRdb, only in-frame clones are kept and a portion is missing. The sample holds about 340,000 clones, more than 60% seen once. Material: memory CD4+ T cells sorted from blood. Subset: CD45RA-negative fraction. Every receptor here comes from a man aged 25-45 years in good health.

The genes are TRBV7-6 and TRBJ1-1; D gene unclear. The V end lost 2 bases, the J end lost 1 base, and 5 bases lay between the germline ends. The CDR3 contains 13 residues. Germline V CDR1 and CDR2: SGHVS, FNYEAQ. The CDR3 sequence is CASSLQQNTEAFF. Written as DNA, the CDR3 is TGTGCCAGCAGCTTACAACAGAACACTGAAGCTTTCTTT.

The chain is built from TRBV11-2 and TRBJ2-7, with no clear D. The V gene lost 0 bases and the J gene lost 3 bases, with 9 bases spanning the gap. The length of the CDR3 is 14 residues. Germline V lookup: CDR1 SGHAT, CDR2 FQNNGV. The CDR3 DNA reads as TGTGCCAGCAGCTTAGACCTCGACCTCTACGAGCAGTACTTC. Translated, it gives CASSLDLDLYEQYF.

The rearrangement uses TRBV7-3 and TRBJ1-4; D ambiguous. Germline V gene data show CDR1 as SGHTA and CDR2 as FQGTGA. The CDR3 spans 13 residues. The germline V and J ends were trimmed by 3 bases and 5 bases, with 7 bases remaining between them. The CDR3 sequence is CASSLGLNEKLFF. The DNA of the CDR3 is TGTGCCAGCAGCTTGGGTTTGAATGAAAAACTGTTTTTT. The full variable domain, in which reference TRBV7-3 and TRBJ1-4 provide the parts outside the CDR3, is GAGVSQTPSNKVTEKGKYVELRCDPISGHTALYWYRQSLGQGPEFLIYFQGTGAADDSGLPNDRFFAVRPEGSVSTLKIQRTERGDSAVYLCASSLGLNEKLFFGSGTQLSVL.

With respect to this clone: This same CDR3 is encoded by further DNA sequences in the sample. The chain combines TRBV7-9 with TRBJ2-5, with unresolved D. The CDR3 runs to 11 residues. Deletions cut 4 bases from V and 4 bases from J, with 4 bases between. The germline V gene encodes CDR1 SEHNR and CDR2 FQNEAQ (reference sequence). For the CDR3, the DNA is TGTGCCAGCAGCTCCGGAGAGACCCAGTACTTC. It is translated as CASSSGETQYF. The entire variable domain, with the rest obtained from reference TRBV7-9 and TRBJ2-5, is as follows: DTGVSQNPRHKITKRGQNVTFRCDPISEHNRLYWYRQTLGQGPEFLTYFQNEAQLEKSRLLSDRFSAERPKGSFSTLEIQRTEQGDSAMYLCASSSGETQYFGPGTRLLVL.

The chain uses TRBV7-2 and TRBJ1-2; 10 bases match TRBD1. Germline lookup yields CDR1 SGHTA and CDR2 FQGNSA. After removal of 3 bases from V and 4 bases from J, the junction contained 8 bases not matched to a gene. This CDR3 spans 16 amino acids. CDR3 protein: CASSLSGGTGVYGYTF. Here the CDR3 DNA reads TGTGCCAGCAGCTTGTCCGGCGGGACAGGGGTCTATGGCTACACCTTC.

This clone has ten or more counts. V usage is TRBV5-1 and J usage is TRBJ1-2; D perhaps matches TRBD1 (6 bases). Deletions cut 2 bases from V and 8 bases from J, with 13 bases between. Looked up from germline, CDR1 is SGHRS and CDR2 is YFSETQ. This CDR3 comprises 13 residues. CDR3 in amino acids: CASSLTGTRGYTF. The CDR3 DNA reads TGCGCCAGCAGCTTAACAGGGACGCGGGGCTACACCTTC.

This clone was detected only a few times. The chain recombines TRBV5-6 with TRBJ2-1, with 8 bases lining up with TRBD1. V lost 4 bases to trimming and J lost 0 bases; unmatched junction nucleotides: 6. The length of the CDR3 is 16 residues. The germline V gene has CDR1 SGHDT and CDR2 YYEEEE. The CDR3 sequence is CASSRQGIYSYNEQFF. The CDR3 DNA reads TGTGCCAGCAGCCGACAGGGGATCTACTCCTACAATGAGCAGTTCTTC. Based on the CDR3 plus reference TRBV5-6 and TRBJ2-1, the full variable domain is DAGVTQSPTHLIKTRGQQVTLRCSPKSGHDTVSWYQQALGQGPQFIFQYYEEEERQRGNFPDRFSGHQFPNYSSELNVNALLLGDSALYLCASSRQGIYSYNEQFFGPGTRLTVL.

This clone was counted many times. The chain links TRBV29-1 to TRBJ1-4; D uncertain. The CDR3 covers 11 residues. V was cut by 7 bases and J by 10 bases, with 13 bases left in between. Germline V gives CDR1 SQVTM, CDR2 ANQGSEA. CDR3 region: CSANTAGKLFF. The CDR3 region has the DNA TGCAGCGCCAACACAGCTGGAAAACTGTTTTTT.

This chain connects TRBV2 to TRBJ1-1, with TRBD1 matching over 9 bases. CDR1 and CDR2 (germline): SNHLY, FYNNEI. Trimming at V came to 7 bases and at J to 1 base, leaving 7 bases not matched to a gene. The CDR3 extends over 15 amino acids. Here the CDR3 DNA reads TGTGCCAGCAAGGGACAGGGAATTAAGAACACTGAAGCTTTCTTT. Its translation: CASKGQGIKNTEAFF.

This clone was seen only once. This rearrangement joins TRBV5-5 to TRBJ2-7; D assignment may be TRBD1 or TRBD2 (5 bases each). Germline CDR1 reads SGHKS; CDR2 reads YYEKEE (reference sequence). The CDR3 runs to 13 residues. Deletions cut 9 bases from V and 5 bases from J, with 18 bases between. CDR3 bases: TGTGCCACCAACCGTCGGGGCGAGGACGAGCAGTACTTC. It yields the protein CATNRRGEDEQYF.

The chain links TRBV7-2 to TRBJ2-1; D uncertain. This CDR3 is built from 14 residues. Germline-derived CDR1 and CDR2 are SGHTA and FQGNSA. Deletions cut 1 base from V and 2 bases from J, with 6 bases between. The CDR3 protein is CASSLGSAYNEQFF. The CDR3 DNA sequence: TGTGCCAGCAGCTTAGGGAGCGCCTACAATGAGCAGTTCTTC.

This chain uses TRBV5-1 with TRBJ1-2; 9 nucleotides agree with TRBD1. The V and J ends lost 0 bases and 5 bases, in that order; junction bases with no gene match: 5. Germline-derived CDR1 and CDR2 are SGHRS and YFSETQ. The CDR3 is 15 residues long. The CDR3: CASSLEGQGRYGYTF. CDR3 sequence (DNA): TGCGCCAGCAGCTTGGAGGGACAGGGACGTTATGGCTACACCTTC.

This chain uses TRBV4-2 with TRBJ2-7; the D is unclear. V shed 0 bases and J shed 5 bases, with 11 bases lying between them. The germline gives CDR1 LGHNA, CDR2 YNFKEQ. CDR3 size: 14 residues. Here the CDR3 reads CASSQDSLGNEQYF. Written as DNA, the CDR3 is TGTGCCAGCAGCCAAGATTCTTTGGGGAACGAGCAGTACTTC.

The J gene is TRBJ2-3, the V gene TRBV1; the table's D call, TRBD2, has no DNA check behind it. TRBV1 is recorded as a pseudogene. The CDR3 has 21 residues. The CDR3 region is CTSSQAPQTRTSGASTDTQYF. The CDR3, as DNA: TGCACCAGCAGCCAAGCGCCACAGACCAGGACTAGCGGGGCGAGCACAGATACGCAGTATTTT.

CDR3 coding DNA: TGTGCCAGCAGGAAGGGACAGAACGAGCAGTACTTC. This sequence encodes CASRKGQNEQYF. The chain combines TRBV5-4 with TRBJ2-7; 7 nucleotides line up with TRBD1. V gave up 5 bases and J gave up 5 bases; unmatched junction bases: 4. CDR1 and CDR2 (germline): SGHNT, YYREEE (reference sequence). This CDR3 contains 12 residues.

The sample holds a few counts of this clone. The rearrangement links TRBV14 to TRBJ2-1; D remains unclear. This CDR3 comprises 14 residues. Trimming cost V 0 bases and J 4 bases, with 7 bases left between them. Germline assignment: CDR1 SGHDN and CDR2 FVKESK. The CDR3 sequence is CASSQDLGYNEQFF. DNA of the CDR3: TGTGCCAGCAGCCAAGACCTGGGGTACAATGAGCAGTTCTTC.

The rearrangement uses TRBV27 and TRBJ2-4, with TRBD1 identical over 7 bases. The CDR3 is 17 amino acids. The trim removed 5 bases at V and 7 bases at J, leaving 17 bases unmatched. In germline, CDR1 is MNHEY, CDR2 SMNVEV (reference sequence). The CDR3 sequence is CASSPRQGVGPLNIQYF. The CDR3 region has the DNA TGTGCCAGCAGTCCACGACAGGGTGTGGGTCCCCTGAACATTCAGTACTTC.

This clone has a handful of counts. This rearrangement joins TRBV6-1 to TRBJ2-5; the D is unclear. The V gene lost 8 bases and the J gene lost 2 bases, with 12 bases spanning the gap. Looked up from germline, CDR1 is MNHNS and CDR2 is SASEGT. The CDR3 consists of 13 residues. This chain's CDR3 is CASHPARQETQYF. The DNA of the CDR3 is TGTGCCAGCCACCCAGCCAGACAAGAGACCCAGTACTTC.

This chain connects TRBV5-1 to TRBJ2-3; 8 nucleotides match TRBD2. Germline CDR1 SGHRS, CDR2 YFSETQ. Germline trimming cut 4 bases from V and 4 bases from J; bases unmatched to any gene: 11. CDR3 length: 16 amino acids. The CDR3 protein is CASSPQVGLGSDTQYF. The CDR3 coding sequence is TGCGCCAGCAGCCCCCAAGTGGGACTAGGATCAGATACGCAGTATTTT.

The sample holds a few counts of this clone. The gene calls are TRBV5-1 and TRBJ2-2, with D possibly called TRBD1 or TRBD2 (5 bases each). V was clipped by 4 bases and J by 11 bases, with 15 bases between them. This CDR3 spans 13 amino acids. Germline V lookup: CDR1 SGHRS, CDR2 YFSETQ. For the CDR3, the DNA is TGCGCCAGCAGCCCAGGGAGCCGGCGAGAGCTGTTTTTT. This sequence encodes CASSPGSRRELFF. The full variable domain, completed using reference TRBV5-1 and TRBJ2-2, is KAGVTQTPRYLIKTRGQQVTLSCSPISGHRSVSWYQQTPGQGLQFLFEYFSETQRNKGNFPGRFSGRQFSNSRSEMNVSTLELGDSALYLCASSPGSRRELFFGEGSRLTVL.

The gene calls are TRBV28 and TRBJ2-5; a weak D match, TRBD2 (7 bases). CDR1 is MDHEN, CDR2 SYDVKM, per germline. The CDR3 spans 16 residues. V gave up 6 bases and J gave up 2 bases, with 19 bases separating them. The DNA of the CDR3 is TGTGCCAGCAGCCTTGGGGGGGGCTGGCGACAAGAGACCCAGTACTTC. The encoded protein is CASSLGGGWRQETQYF. The full variable domain, rest sourced from reference TRBV28 and TRBJ2-5, is DVKVTQSSRYLVKRTGEKVFLECVQDMDHENMFWYRQDPGLGLRLIYFSYDVKMKEKGDIPEGYSVSREKKERFSLILESASTNQTSMYLCASSLGGGWRQETQYFGPGTRLLVL.

V usage is TRBV11-2 and J usage is TRBJ1-2; 9 nucleotides agree with TRBD1. The CDR3 is made up of 14 amino acids. The junction had 9 bases not matched to a gene; V was cut back by 5 bases and J by 8 bases. In germline, CDR1 is SGHAT, CDR2 FQNNGV. CDR3 in amino acids: CASSPRTGARGYTF. The DNA for the CDR3 is TGTGCCAGCAGCCCCAGGACAGGGGCGAGGGGCTACACCTTC. Looking up the rest from reference TRBV11-2 and TRBJ1-2 gives the full variable domain: EAGVAQSPRYKIIEKRQSVAFWCNPISGHATLYWYQQILGQGPKLLIQFQNNGVVDDSQLPKDRFSAERLKGVDSTLKIQPAKLEDSAVYLCASSPRTGARGYTFGSGTRLTVV.

The V gene is TRBV19, the J gene TRBJ2-5; D may be TRBD1 (6 bases). CDR3 length: 15 amino acids. Germline loops: CDR1 LNHDA, CDR2 SQIVND (reference sequence). The germline V and J ends were trimmed by 4 bases and 6 bases, with 18 bases remaining between them. CDR3 nucleotide sequence: TGTGCCAGTAGTACAGGGGATGGGGCCAAGCAGACCCAGTACTTC. This translates into CASSTGDGAKQTQYF.

This clone was observed a handful of times. The rearrangement uses TRBV19 and TRBJ1-2; TRBD1 might be the D (6 bases). The CDR3 is 12 residues long. Germline loops: CDR1 LNHDA, CDR2 SQIVND (reference sequence). V shed 6 bases and J shed 10 bases, with 15 bases lying between them. Written as DNA, the CDR3 is TGTGCCAGTAGAAACAGGGTTACGGACTACACCTTC. Translated: CASRNRVTDYTF.

This clone was observed a few times. The J gene is TRBJ2-5, the V gene TRBV6-5, with 9 bases lining up with TRBD2. There are 16 residues in the CDR3. Germline CDR1 MNHEY, CDR2 SVGAGI. V shed 0 bases, J shed 5 bases, and the junction held 7 bases outside the gene matches. The CDR3 sequence: CASSYSVLAGVETQYF. The CDR3 DNA is TGTGCCAGCAGTTACTCGGTATTAGCGGGAGTTGAGACCCAGTACTTC.

The J gene is TRBJ2-2, the V gene TRBV5-1; tentative D call: TRBD2 (6 bases). This CDR3 comprises 13 residues. Germline V gives CDR1 SGHRS, CDR2 YFSETQ. V was pared by 5 bases and J by 5 bases, with 10 bases between. Here the CDR3 reads CASRKRETGELFF. Here the CDR3 DNA reads TGCGCCAGCAGAAAACGGGAGACCGGGGAGCTGTTTTTT.

The chain recombines TRBV11-2 with TRBJ2-1; D is unclear. In germline, CDR1 is SGHAT, CDR2 FQNNGV. This CDR3 is built from 11 residues. V was trimmed by 4 bases and J by 12 bases, leaving 10 bases between them. The DNA for the CDR3 is TGTGCCAGCAGCTCCGTTTTAAGGCAGTTCTTC. It is translated as CASSSVLRQFF.

The chain has TRBV27 and TRBJ2-7; 7 bases are shared with TRBD1. The V and J ends lost 6 bases and 4 bases, in that order; junction bases with no gene match: 15. This CDR3 spans 16 amino acids. Germline V gives CDR1 MNHEY, CDR2 SMNVEV (reference sequence). The CDR3 region has the DNA TGTGCCAGCAGCGGTTCCGACCCGGGACAGCTTTACGAGCAGTACTTC. Translation: CASSGSDPGQLYEQYF.